This entry concerns a single T cell receptor beta chain. These data belong to a study of blood T cell repertoires in COVID-19. Turning to the study itself: Collection of acute and convalescent COVID-19 samples took place in the United States, Italy and Spain.

With V trimmed by 4 bases and J by 7 bases, 3 bases remained unmatched. The CDR3 consists of 14 residues. The germline CDR1 and CDR2 sequences are MNHEY and SMNVEV (reference sequence). Under the authors' procedure: Using reference gene primer amplification, nucleated cell counts were estimated. Here immunoSEQ multiplex PCR was the method, and the copy in TCRdb shows in-frame clones only, minus some. That table is the source of V, J and clone size, and D and trimming were worked out from the DNA. This table has a few hundred thousand clones, 65% to 85% appearing once. The rearrangement links TRBV27 to TRBJ1-6; 8 nucleotides match TRBD1. The sequenced material came from peripheral blood. The TCR comes from a woman of 80 years or more with acute or convalescent COVID-19. CDR3 sequence (DNA): TGTGCCAGCAGTTGGCGGACAGGGAATTCACCCCTCCACTTT. Translated, it gives CASSWRTGNSPLHF.